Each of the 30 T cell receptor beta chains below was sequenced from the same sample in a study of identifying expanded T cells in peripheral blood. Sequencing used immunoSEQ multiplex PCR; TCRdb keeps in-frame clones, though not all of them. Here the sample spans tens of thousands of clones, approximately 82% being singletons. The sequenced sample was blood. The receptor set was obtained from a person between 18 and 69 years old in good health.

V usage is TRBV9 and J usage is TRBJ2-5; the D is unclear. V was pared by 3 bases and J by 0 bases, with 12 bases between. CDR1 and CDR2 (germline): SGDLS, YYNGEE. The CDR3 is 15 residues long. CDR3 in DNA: TGTGCCAGCAGCGAGGGCCTTACAGACCAAGAGACCCAGTACTTC. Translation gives CASSEGLTDQETQYF.

CDR3 region: CASSPPRTGGPKEQFF. The CDR3, as DNA: TGTGCCAGCTCACCACCTAGAACGGGGGGGCCCAAGGAGCAGTTCTTC. The chain uses TRBV18 and TRBJ2-1, with 8 bases matching TRBD2. V gave up 0 bases and J gave up 10 bases; unmatched junction bases: 11. CDR1 and CDR2 from the germline V gene are KGHSH and LQKENI. This CDR3 contains 16 residues.

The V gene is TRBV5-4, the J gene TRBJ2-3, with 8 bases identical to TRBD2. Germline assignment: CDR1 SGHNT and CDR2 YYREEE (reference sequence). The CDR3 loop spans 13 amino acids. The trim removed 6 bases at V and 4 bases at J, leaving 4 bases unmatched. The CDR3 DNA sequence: TGTGCCAGCAAAGCGGGGGTATCAGATACGCAGTATTTT. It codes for CASKAGVSDTQYF.

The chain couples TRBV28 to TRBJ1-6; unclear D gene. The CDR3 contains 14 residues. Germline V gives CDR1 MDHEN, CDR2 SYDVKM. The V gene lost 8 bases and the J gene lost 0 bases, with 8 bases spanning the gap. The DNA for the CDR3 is TGTGCCAGCCGCCCCAGCTCCTATAATTCACCCCTCCACTTT. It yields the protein CASRPSSYNSPLHF.

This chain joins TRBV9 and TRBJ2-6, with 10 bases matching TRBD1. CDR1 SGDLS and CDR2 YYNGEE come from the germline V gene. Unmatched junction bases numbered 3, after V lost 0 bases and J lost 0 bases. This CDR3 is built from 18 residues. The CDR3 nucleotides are TGTGCCAGCAGCGTAGGTGGGACAGGGGACTCTGGGGCCAACGTCCTGACTTTC. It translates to CASSVGGTGDSGANVLTF.

The CDR3 region has the DNA TGTGCCAGCAGCTTAATCTTGTCACGGTCGGAGACCCAGTACTTC. Its translation: CASSLILSRSETQYF. The gene calls are TRBV7-2 and TRBJ2-5; unclear D gene. The V end was cut by 2 bases, the J end by 5 bases, with 15 bases between. Germline V lookup: CDR1 SGHTA, CDR2 FQGNSA. The CDR3 extends over 15 amino acids.

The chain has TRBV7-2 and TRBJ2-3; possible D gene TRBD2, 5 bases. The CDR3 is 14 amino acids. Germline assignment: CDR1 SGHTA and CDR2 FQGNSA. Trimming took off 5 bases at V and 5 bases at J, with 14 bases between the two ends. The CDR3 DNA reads TGTGCCAGCAGCGAATACTACGGAGGAGATACGCAGTATTTT. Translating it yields CASSEYYGGDTQYF.

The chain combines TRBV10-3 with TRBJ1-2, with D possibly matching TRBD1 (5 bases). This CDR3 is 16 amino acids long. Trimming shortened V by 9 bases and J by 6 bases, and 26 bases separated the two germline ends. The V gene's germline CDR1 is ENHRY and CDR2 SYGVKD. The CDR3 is CAIQTEILRASDGYTF. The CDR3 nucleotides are TGTGCCATTCAGACAGAGATTCTTAGGGCCTCGGATGGCTACACCTTC.

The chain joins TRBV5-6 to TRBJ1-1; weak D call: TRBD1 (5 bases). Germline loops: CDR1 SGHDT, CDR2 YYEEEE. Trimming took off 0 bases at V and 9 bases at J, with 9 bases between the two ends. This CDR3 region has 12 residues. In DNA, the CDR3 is TGTGCCAGCAGCTTGGAAGGGGTGAAAGCTTTCTTT. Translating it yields CASSLEGVKAFF.

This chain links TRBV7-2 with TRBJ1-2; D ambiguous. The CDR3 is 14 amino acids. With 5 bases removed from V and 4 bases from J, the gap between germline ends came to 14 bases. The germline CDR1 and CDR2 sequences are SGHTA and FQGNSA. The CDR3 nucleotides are TGTGCCAGCAGCGACCCCGGGGTCGGCTATGGCTACACCTTC. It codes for CASSDPGVGYGYTF.

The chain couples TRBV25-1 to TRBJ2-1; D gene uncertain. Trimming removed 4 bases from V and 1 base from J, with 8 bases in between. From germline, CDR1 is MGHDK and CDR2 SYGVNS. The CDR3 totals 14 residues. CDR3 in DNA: TGTGCCAGCAGTGGAGGAATATCCTACAATGAGCAGTTCTTC. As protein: CASSGGISYNEQFF.

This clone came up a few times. Written as DNA, the CDR3 is TGTGCCAGCAGTCCTCTGCACTCTGGAAACACCATATATTTT. Its translation: CASSPLHSGNTIYF. This rearrangement joins TRBV2 to TRBJ1-3; no definite D call. Trimming shortened V by 5 bases and J by 0 bases, and 8 bases separated the two germline ends. The CDR3 totals 14 residues. The germline CDR1 and CDR2 sequences are SNHLY and FYNNEI.

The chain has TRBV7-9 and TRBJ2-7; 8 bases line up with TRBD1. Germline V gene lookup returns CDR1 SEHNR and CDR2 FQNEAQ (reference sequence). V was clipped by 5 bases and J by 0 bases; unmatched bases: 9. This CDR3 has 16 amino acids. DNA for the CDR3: TGTGCCAGCAGCCCAGAACAGGGGGTTAGCTCCTACGAGCAGTACTTC. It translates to CASSPEQGVSSYEQYF.

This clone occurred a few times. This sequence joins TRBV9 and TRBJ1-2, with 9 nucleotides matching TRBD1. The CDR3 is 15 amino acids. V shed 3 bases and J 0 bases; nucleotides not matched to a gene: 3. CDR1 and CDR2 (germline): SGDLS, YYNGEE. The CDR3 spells CASSAGQGTNYGYTF. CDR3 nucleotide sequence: TGTGCCAGCAGCGCCGGACAGGGGACTAACTATGGCTACACCTTC.

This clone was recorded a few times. Here the CDR3 reads CASRFGWNTEAFF. The CDR3 DNA follows: TGTGCCAGTAGATTCGGATGGAACACTGAAGCTTTCTTT. The V gene is TRBV19, the J gene TRBJ1-1, with D unresolved. The germline V gene encodes CDR1 LNHDA and CDR2 SQIVND (reference sequence). The V end lost 6 bases, the J end lost 1 base, and 9 bases lay between the germline ends. The CDR3 runs to 13 residues.

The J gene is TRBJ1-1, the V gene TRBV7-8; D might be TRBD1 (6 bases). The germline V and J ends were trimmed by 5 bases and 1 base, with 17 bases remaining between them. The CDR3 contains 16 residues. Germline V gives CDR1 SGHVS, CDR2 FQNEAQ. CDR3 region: CASSGRGKERNTEAFF. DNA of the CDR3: TGTGCCAGCAGCGGTAGGGGGAAAGAACGGAACACTGAAGCTTTCTTT.

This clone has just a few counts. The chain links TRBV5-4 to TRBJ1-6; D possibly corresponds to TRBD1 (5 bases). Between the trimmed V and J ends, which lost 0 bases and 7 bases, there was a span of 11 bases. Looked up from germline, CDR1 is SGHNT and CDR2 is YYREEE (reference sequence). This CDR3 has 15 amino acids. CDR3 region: CASSLEGTGNSPLHF. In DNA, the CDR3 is TGTGCCAGCAGCTTGGAAGGGACGGGGAATTCACCCCTCCACTTT.

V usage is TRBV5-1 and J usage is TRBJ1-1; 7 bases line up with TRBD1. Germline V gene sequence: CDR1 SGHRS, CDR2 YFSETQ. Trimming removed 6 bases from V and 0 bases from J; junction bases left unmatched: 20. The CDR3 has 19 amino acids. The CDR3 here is CASKGDPRDSRQLNTEAFF. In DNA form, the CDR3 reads TGCGCCAGCAAGGGTGACCCCCGGGACAGCCGACAACTGAACACTGAAGCTTTCTTT. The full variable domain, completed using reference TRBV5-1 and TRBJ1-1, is KAGVTQTPRYLIKTRGQQVTLSCSPISGHRSVSWYQQTPGQGLQFLFEYFSETQRNKGNFPGRFSGRQFSNSRSEMNVSTLELGDSALYLCASKGDPRDSRQLNTEAFFGQGTRLTVV.

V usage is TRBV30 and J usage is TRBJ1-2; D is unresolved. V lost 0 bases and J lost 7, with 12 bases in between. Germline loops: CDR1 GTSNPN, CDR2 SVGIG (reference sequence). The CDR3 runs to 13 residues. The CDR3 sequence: CAWSVQKGSGYTF. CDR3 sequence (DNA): TGTGCCTGGAGTGTACAAAAAGGATCTGGCTACACCTTC. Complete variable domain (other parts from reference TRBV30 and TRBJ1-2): SQTIHQWPATLVQPVGSPLSLECTVEGTSNPNLYWYRQAAGRGLQLLFYSVGIGQISSEVPQNLSASRPQDRQFILSSKKLLLSDSGFYLCAWSVQKGSGYTFGSGTRLTVV.

As DNA, the CDR3 is TGTGCCAGTAGTCCTCAACACTCTGGGGCCAACGTCCTGACTTTC. Residues: CASSPQHSGANVLTF. This chain connects TRBV19 to TRBJ2-6; D is unclear. The germline CDR1 and CDR2 sequences are LNHDA and SQIVND (reference sequence). This CDR3 region has 15 residues. V lost 5 bases and J lost 0, with 8 bases in between.

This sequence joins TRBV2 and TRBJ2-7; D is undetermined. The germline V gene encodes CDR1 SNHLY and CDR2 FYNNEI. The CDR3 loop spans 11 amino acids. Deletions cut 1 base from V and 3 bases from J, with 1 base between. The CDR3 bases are TGTGCCAGCAGTGAAGGCTACGAGCAGTACTTC. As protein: CASSEGYEQYF.

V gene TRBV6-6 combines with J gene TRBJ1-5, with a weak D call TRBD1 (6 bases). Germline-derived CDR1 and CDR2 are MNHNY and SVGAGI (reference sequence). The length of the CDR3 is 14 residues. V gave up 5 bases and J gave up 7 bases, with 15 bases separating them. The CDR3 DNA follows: TGTGCCAGCAGTCGTACAGGGTCAGGACAGCCCCAGCATTTT. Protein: CASSRTGSGQPQHF.

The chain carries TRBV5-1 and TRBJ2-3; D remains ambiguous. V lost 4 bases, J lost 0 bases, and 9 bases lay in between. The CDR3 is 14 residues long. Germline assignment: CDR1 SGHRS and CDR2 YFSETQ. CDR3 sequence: CASSPQRSTDTQYF. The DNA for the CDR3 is TGCGCCAGCAGCCCCCAACGAAGCACAGATACGCAGTATTTT.

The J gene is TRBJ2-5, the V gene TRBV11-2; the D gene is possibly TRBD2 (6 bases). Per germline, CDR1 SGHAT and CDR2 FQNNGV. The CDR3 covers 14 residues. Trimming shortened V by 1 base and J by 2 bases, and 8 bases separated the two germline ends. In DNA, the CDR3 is TGTGCCAGCAGCTTAGTACTAGCACAAGAGACCCAGTACTTC. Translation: CASSLVLAQETQYF.

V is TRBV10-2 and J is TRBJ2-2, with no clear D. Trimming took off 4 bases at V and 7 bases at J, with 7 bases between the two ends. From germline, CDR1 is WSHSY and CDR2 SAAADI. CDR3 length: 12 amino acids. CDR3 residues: CASSVANGELFF. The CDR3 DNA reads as TGCGCCAGCAGTGTGGCGAACGGGGAGCTGTTTTTT.

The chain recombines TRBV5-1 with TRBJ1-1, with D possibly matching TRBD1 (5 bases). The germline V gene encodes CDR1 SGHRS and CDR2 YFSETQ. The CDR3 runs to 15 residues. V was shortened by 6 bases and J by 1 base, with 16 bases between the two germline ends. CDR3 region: CASTDRGSKNTEAFF. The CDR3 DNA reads TGCGCCAGCACCGATAGGGGTAGCAAGAACACTGAAGCTTTCTTT.

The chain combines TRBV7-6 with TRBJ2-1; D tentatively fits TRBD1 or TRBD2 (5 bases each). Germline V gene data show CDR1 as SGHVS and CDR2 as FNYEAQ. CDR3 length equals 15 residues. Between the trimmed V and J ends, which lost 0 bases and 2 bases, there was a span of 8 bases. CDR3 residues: CASSLAGVTYNEQFF. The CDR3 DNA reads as TGTGCCAGCAGCTTAGCGGGGGTAACCTACAATGAGCAGTTCTTC.

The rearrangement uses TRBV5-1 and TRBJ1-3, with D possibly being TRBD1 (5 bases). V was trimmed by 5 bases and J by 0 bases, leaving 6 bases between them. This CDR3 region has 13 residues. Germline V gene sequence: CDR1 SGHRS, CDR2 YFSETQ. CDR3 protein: CASRQDSGNTIYF. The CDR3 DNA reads TGCGCCAGCAGACAGGACTCTGGAAACACCATATATTTT.

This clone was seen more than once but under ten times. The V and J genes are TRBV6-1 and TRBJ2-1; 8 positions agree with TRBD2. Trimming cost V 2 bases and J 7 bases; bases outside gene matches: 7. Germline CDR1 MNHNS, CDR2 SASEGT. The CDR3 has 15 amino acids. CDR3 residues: CASSEKAGEGNEQFF. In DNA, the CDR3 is TGTGCCAGCAGTGAAAAAGCGGGAGAAGGGAATGAGCAGTTCTTC.

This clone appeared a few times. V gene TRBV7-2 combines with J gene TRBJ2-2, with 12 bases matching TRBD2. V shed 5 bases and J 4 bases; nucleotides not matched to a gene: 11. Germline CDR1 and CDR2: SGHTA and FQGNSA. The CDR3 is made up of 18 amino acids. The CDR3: CASSPRRLAGASTGELFF. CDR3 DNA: TGTGCCAGCAGCCCCAGAAGACTAGCGGGAGCGTCCACCGGGGAGCTGTTTTTT.